This TCR beta chain emerged from a study of beta chain features in type 1 diabetes. Whole-study context: There were 107,917,701 sorted cells examined across all samples.

The entirety of the isolated RNA underwent reverse transcription, so expressed TCRB transcripts were sequenced. Clones were read by immunoSEQ multiplex PCR, and TCRdb kept only the in-frame ones, dropping some. The sample carries 100,000 to 150,000 clones, roughly a sixth recorded once. The germline V gene encodes CDR1 SGHRS and CDR2 YFSETQ. The CDR3 extends over 14 amino acids. V was clipped by 6 bases and J by 1 base; unmatched bases: 6. Each of the CD4+ naive, central memory, regulatory and stem cell-like memory populations was sorted via CD45RO/CCR7/CD25/CD127/CD95/CD27. General study results and limits: Type 1 diabetes patients showed fewer insertions and more deletions at VDJ junctions. Shorter TCRB CDR3s, moderately but significantly so, were found in Type 1 diabetes patients in all four CD4+ subsets.

On this clone: No antigen is known for it.

The TCR comes from a young man with type 1 diabetes. The V call is TRBV5-1, the J call TRBJ2-5; TRBD1 matches at 7 bases. Source material: central memory CD4+ T cells from blood. CDR3 amino acids: CASTRDSTQETQYF. CDR3 nucleotide sequence: TGCGCCAGCACAAGGGACAGCACCCAAGAGACCCAGTACTTC.